The clone carrying this T cell receptor beta chain was observed a handful of times. This record comes from a study of blood T cell repertoires in COVID-19. TCRdb keeps only in-frame clones here, not all; method: immunoSEQ multiplex PCR. This sample has about 480,000 clones; around nine tenths occur once, and the top ten carry 4% to 4.5%. The germline V gene has CDR1 MNHEY and CDR2 SMNVEV (reference sequence). J was trimmed by 4 bases and V by 6 bases; bases with no gene match: 13. The CDR3 runs 16 residues. The sample comprised peripheral blood. This TCR was sampled from a woman in her 30s with acute or convalescent COVID-19. V is TRBV27 and J is TRBJ2-7; 9 bases align to TRBD1. The CDR3 nucleotides read TGTGCCAGCAGACCCAGGCCACAGGGGGCGCGGTACGAGCAGTACTTC. Translated, it gives CASRPRPQGARYEQYF.